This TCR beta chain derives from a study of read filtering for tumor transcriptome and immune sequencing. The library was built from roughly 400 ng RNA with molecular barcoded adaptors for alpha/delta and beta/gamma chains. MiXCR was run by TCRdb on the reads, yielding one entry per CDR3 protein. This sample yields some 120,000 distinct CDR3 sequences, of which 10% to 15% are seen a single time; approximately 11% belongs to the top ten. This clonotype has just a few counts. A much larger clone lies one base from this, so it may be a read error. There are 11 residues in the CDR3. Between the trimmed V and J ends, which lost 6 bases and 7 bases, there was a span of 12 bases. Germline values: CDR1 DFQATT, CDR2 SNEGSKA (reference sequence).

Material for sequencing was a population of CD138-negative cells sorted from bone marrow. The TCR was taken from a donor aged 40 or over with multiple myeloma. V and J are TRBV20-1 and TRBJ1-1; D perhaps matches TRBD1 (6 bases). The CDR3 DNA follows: TGCAGTGCACTCTCGGACAGTGAAGCTTTCTTT. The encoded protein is CSALSDSEAFF.